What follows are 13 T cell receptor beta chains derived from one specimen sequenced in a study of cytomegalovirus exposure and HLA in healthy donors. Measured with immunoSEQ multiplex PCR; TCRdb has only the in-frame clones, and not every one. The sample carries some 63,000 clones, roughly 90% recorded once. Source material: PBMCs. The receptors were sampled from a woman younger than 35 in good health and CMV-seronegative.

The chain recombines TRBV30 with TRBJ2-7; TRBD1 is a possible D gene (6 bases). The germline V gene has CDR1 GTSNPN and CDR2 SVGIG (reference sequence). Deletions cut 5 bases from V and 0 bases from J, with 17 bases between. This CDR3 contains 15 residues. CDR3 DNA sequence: TGTGCCTGGGACCCTGACAGGCGTCCCTCCTACGAGCAGTACTTC. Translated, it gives CAWDPDRRPSYEQYF. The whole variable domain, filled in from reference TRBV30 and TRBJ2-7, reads SQTIHQWPATLVQPVGSPLSLECTVEGTSNPNLYWYRQAAGRGLQLLFYSVGIGQISSEVPQNLSASRPQDRQFILSSKKLLLSDSGFYLCAWDPDRRPSYEQYFGPGTRLTVT.

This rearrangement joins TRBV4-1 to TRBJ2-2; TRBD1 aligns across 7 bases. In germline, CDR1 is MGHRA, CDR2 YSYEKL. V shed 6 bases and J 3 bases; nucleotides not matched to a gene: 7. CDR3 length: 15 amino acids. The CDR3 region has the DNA TGCGCCAGCAGAAAGACAGGGAGCGACACCGGGGAGCTGTTTTTT. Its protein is CASRKTGSDTGELFF.

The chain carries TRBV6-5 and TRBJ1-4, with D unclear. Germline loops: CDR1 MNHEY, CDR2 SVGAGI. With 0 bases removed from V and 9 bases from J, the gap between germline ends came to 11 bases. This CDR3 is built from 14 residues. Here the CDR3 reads CASSYSVSAKKLFF. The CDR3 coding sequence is TGTGCCAGCAGTTACTCTGTCAGTGCAAAAAAACTGTTTTTT.

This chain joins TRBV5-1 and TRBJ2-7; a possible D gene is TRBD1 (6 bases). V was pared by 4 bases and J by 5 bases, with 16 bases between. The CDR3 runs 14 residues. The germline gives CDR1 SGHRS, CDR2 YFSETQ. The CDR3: CASSIFSSGDEQYF. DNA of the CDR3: TGCGCCAGCAGCATCTTCTCCTCAGGGGACGAGCAGTACTTC.

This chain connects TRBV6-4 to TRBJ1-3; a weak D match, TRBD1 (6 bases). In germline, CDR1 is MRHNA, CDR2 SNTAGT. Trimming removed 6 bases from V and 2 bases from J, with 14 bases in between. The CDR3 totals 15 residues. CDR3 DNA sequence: TGTGCCAGCAGACGCGGACAGTGGGCTGGAAACACCATATATTTT. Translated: CASRRGQWAGNTIYF.

The CDR3, as DNA: TGTGCCAGCAGTTTTTACGGGGGAGGGAATGAAAAACTGTTTTTT. It codes for CASSFYGGGNEKLFF. V usage is TRBV28 and J usage is TRBJ1-4; D is perhaps TRBD1 (5 bases). Trimming removed 3 bases from V and 5 bases from J, with 13 bases in between. The CDR3 runs 15 residues. Germline CDR1 and CDR2: MDHEN and SYDVKM.

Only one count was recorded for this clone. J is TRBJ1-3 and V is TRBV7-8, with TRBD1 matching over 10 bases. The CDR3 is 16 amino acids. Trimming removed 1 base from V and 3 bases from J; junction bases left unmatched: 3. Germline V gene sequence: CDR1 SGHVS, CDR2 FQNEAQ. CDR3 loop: CASSLEWTGGGNTIYF. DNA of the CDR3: TGTGCCAGCAGCTTAGAGTGGACAGGGGGTGGAAACACCATATATTTT.

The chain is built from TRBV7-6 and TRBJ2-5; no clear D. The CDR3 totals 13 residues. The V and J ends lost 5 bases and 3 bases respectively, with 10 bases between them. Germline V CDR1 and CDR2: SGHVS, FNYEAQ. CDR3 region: CASSNDEEETQYF. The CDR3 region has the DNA TGTGCCAGCAGCAACGACGAGGAAGAGACCCAGTACTTC.

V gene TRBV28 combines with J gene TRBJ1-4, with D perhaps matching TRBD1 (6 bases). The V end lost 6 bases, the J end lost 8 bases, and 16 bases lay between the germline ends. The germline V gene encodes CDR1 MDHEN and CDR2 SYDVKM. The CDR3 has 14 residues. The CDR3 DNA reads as TGTGCCAGCAGCATACAGGGCCCGGGCGAAAAACTGTTTTTT. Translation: CASSIQGPGEKLFF.

CDR3 protein: CASSLGQSSGNTIYF. The CDR3 DNA is TGTGCCAGCAGCCTGGGACAGAGCTCTGGAAACACCATATATTTT. The chain has TRBV14 and TRBJ1-3, with 7 bases fitting TRBD1. The V gene's germline CDR1 is SGHDN and CDR2 FVKESK. V shed 4 bases, J shed 0 bases, and the junction held 3 bases outside the gene matches. CDR3 size: 15 residues.

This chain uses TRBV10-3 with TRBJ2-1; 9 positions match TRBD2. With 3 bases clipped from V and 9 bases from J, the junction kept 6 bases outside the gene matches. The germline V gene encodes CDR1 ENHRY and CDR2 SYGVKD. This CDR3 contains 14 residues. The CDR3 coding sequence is TGTGCCATCAGTGATGGGCTAGCGGGGAGTGAGCAGTTCTTC. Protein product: CAISDGLAGSEQFF.

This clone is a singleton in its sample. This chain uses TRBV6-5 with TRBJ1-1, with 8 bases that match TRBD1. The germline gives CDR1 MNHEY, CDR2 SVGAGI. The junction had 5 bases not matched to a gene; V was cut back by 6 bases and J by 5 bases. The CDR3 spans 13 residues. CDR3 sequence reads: CASRMTGATEAFF. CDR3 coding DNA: TGTGCCAGCAGAATGACAGGGGCGACTGAAGCTTTCTTT.

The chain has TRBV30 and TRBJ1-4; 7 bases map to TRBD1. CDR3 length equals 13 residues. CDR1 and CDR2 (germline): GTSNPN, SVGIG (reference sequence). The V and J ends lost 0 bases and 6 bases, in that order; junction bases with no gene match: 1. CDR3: CAWSVGTDEKLFF. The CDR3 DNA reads TGTGCCTGGAGTGTAGGGACAGATGAAAAACTGTTTTTT.